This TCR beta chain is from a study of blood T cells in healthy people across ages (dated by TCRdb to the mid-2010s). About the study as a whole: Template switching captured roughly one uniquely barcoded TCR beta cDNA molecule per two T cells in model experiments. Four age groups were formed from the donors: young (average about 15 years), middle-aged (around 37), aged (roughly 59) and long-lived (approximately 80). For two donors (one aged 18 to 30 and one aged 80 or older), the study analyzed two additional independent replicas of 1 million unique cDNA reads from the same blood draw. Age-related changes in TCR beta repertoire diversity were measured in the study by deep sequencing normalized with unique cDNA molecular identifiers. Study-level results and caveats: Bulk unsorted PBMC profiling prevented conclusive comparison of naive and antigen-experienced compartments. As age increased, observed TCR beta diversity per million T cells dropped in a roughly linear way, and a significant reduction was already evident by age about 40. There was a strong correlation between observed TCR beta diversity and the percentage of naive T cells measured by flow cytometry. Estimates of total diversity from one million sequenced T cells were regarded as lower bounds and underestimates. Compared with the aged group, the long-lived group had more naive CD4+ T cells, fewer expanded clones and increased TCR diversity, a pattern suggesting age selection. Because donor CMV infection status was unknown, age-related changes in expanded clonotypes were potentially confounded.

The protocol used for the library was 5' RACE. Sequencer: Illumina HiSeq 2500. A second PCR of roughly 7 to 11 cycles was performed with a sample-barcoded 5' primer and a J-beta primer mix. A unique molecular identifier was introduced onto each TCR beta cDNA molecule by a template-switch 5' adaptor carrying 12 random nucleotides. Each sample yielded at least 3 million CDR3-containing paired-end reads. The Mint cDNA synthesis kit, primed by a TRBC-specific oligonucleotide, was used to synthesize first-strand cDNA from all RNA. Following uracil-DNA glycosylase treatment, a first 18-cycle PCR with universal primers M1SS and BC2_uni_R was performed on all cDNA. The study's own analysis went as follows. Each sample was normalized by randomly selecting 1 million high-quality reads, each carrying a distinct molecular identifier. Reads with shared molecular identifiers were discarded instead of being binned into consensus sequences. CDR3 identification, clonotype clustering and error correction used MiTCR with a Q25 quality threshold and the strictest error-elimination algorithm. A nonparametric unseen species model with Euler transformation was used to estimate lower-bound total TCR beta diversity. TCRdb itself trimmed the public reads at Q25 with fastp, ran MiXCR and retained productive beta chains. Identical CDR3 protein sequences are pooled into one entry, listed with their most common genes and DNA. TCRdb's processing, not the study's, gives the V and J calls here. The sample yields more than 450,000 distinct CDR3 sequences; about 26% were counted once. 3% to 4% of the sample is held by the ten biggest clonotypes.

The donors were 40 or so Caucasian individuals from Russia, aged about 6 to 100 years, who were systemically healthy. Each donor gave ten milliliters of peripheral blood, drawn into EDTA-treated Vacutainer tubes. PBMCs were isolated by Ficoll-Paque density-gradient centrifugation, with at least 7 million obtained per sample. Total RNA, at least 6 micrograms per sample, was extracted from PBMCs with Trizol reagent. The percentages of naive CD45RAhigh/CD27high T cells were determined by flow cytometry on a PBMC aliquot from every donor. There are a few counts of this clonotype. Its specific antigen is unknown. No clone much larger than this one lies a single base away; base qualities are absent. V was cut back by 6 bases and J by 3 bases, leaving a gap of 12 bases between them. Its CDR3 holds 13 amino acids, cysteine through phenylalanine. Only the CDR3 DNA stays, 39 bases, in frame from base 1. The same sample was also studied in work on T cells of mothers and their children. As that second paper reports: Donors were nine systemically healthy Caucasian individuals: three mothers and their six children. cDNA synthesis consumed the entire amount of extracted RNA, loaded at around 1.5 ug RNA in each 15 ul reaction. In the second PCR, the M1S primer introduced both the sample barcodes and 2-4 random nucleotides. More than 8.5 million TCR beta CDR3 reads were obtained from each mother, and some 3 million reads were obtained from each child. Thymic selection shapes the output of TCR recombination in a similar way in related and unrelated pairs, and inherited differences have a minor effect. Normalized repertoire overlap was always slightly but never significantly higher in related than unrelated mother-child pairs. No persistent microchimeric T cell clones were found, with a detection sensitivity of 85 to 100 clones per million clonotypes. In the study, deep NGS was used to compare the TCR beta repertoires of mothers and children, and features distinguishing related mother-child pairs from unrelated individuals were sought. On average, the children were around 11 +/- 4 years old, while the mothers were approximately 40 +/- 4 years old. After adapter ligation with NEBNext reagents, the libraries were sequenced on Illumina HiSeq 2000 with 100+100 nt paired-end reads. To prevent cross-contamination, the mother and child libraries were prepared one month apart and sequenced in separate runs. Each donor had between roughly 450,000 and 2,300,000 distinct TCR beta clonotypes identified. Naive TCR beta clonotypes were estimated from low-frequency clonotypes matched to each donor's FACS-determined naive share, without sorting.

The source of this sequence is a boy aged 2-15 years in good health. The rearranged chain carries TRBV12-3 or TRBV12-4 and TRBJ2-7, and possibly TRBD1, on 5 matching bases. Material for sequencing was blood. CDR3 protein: CASRIQGGYEQYF. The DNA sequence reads TGTGCCAGCAGGATCCAGGGCGGCTACGAGCAGTACTTC.